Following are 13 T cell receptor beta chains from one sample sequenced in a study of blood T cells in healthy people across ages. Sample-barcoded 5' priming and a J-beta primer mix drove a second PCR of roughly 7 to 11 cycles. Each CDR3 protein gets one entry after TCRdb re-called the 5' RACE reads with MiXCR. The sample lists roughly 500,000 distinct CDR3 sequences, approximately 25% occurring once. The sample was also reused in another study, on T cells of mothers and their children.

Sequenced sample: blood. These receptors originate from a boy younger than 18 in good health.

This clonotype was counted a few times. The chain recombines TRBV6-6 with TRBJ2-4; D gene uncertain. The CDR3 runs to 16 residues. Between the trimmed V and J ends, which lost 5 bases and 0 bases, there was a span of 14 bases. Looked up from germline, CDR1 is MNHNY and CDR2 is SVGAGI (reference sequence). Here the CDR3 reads CASSPLLVPAKNIQYF. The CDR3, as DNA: TGTGCCAGCAGTCCCCTTTTAGTTCCAGCCAAAAACATTCAGTACTTC.

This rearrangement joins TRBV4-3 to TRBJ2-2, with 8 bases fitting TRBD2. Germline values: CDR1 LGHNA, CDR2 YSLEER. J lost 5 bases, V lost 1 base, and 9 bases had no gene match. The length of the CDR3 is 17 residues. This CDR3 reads CASSQASGGGSTGELFF. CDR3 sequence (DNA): TGCGCCAGCAGCCAAGCGAGCGGGGGAGGTAGTACCGGGGAGCTGTTTTTT.

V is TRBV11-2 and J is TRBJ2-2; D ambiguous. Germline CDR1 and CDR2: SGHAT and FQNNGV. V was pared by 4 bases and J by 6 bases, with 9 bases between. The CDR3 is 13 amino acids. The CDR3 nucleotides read TGTGCCAGCAGCTACCTTTACCCCGGGGAGCTGTTTTTT. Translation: CASSYLYPGELFF.

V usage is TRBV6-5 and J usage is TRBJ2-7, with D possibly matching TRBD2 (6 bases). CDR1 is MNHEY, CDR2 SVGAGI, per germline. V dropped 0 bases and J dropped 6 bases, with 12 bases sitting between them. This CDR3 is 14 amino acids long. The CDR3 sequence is CASSYSGGMGEQYF. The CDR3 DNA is TGTGCCAGCAGTTACTCGGGGGGAATGGGCGAGCAGTACTTC.

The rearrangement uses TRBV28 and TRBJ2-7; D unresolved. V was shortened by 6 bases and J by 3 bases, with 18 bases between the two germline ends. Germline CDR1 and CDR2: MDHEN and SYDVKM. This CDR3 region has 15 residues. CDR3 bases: TGTGCCAGCAGGGTTCCGAGCATAAGGGACTACGAGCAGTACTTC. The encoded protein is CASRVPSIRDYEQYF.

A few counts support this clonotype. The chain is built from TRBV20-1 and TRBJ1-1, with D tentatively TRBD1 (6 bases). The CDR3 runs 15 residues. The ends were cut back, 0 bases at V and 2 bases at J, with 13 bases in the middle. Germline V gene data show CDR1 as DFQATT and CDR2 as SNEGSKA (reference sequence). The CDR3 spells CSAREPRGPNTEAFF. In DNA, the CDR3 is TGCAGTGCTAGAGAGCCTCGGGGGCCAAACACTGAAGCTTTCTTT.

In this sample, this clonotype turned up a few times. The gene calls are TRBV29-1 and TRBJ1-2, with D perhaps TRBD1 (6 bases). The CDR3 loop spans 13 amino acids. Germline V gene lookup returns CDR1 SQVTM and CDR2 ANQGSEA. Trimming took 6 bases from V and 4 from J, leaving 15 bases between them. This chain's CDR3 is CSVWGGDGYGYTF. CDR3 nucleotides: TGCAGCGTCTGGGGGGGCGACGGCTATGGCTACACCTTC.

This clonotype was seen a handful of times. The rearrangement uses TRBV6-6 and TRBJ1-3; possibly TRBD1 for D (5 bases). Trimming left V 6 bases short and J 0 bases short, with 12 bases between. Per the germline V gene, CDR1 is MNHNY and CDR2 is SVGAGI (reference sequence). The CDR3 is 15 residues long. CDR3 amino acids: CASRQKTVSGNTIYF. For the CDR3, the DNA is TGTGCCAGCAGGCAAAAGACAGTCTCTGGAAACACCATATATTTT.

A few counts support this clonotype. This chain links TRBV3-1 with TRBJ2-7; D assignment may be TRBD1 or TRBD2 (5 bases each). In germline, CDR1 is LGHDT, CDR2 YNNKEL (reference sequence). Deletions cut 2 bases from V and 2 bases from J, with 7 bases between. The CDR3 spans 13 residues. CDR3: CASSQRGTYEQYF. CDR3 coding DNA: TGTGCCAGCAGCCAACGGGGCACCTACGAGCAGTACTTC.

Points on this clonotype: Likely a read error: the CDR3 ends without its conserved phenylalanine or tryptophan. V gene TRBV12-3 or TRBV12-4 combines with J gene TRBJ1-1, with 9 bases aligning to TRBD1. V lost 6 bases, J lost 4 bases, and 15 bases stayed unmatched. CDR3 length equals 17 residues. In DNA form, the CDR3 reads TGTGCCAGCAGCGAGGGACAGGGTGCGCCCAGGGGCACTGAAGCTTTCCTT. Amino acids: CASSEGQGAPRGTEAFL.

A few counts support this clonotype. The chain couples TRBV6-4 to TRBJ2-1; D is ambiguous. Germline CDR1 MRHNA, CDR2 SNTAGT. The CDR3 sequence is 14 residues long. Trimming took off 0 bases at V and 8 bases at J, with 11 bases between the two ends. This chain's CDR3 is CASSDSSGEDEQFF. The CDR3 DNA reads TGTGCCAGCAGTGACTCGTCTGGCGAGGATGAGCAGTTCTTC.

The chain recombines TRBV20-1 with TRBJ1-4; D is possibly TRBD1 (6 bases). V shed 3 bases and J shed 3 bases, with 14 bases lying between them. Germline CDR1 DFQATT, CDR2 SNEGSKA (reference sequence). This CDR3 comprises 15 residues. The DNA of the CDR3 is TGCAGTGCTAGGGGGATACAGGGACCTAATGAAAAACTGTTTTTT. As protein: CSARGIQGPNEKLFF.

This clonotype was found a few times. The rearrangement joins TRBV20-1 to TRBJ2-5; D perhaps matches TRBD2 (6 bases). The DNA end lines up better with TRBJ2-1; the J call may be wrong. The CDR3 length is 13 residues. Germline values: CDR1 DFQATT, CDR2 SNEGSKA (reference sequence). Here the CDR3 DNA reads TGCAGTGCTAGGTACCGGGACTTGAGTGAGCAGTTCTTC. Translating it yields CSARYRDLSEQFF.